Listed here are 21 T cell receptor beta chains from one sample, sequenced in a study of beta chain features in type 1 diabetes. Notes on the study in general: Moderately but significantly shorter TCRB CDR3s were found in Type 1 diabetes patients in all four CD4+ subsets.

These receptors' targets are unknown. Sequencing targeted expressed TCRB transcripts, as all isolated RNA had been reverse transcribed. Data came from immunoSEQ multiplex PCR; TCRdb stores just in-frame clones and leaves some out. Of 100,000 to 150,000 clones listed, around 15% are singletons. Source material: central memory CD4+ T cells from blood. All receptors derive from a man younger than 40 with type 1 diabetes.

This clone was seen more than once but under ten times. As DNA, the CDR3 is TGTGCCAGCAGCTTCGGGCGGTTTAACTATGGCTACACCTTC. Protein: CASSFGRFNYGYTF. The chain couples TRBV7-8 to TRBJ1-2; D is unclear. The CDR3 sequence is 14 residues long. Trimming cost V 3 bases and J 1 base, with 9 bases left between them. The germline V gene encodes CDR1 SGHVS and CDR2 FQNEAQ.

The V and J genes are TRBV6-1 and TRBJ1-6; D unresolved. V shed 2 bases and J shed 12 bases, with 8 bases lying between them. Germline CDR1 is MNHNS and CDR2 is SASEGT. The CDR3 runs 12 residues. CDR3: CASSEYGVPLHF. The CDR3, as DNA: TGTGCCAGCAGTGAATACGGGGTACCCCTCCACTTT.

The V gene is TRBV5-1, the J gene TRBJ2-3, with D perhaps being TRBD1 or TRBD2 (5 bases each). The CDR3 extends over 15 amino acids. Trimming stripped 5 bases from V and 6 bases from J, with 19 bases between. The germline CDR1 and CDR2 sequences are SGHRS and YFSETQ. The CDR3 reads CASRQLPGPGDTQYF. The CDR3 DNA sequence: TGCGCCAGCAGGCAACTCCCGGGGCCAGGCGATACGCAGTATTTT.

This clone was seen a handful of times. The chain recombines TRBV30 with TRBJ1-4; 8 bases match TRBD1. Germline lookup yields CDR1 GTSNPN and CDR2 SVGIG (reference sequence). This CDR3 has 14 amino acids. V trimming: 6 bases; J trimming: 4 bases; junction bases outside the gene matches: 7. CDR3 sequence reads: CACGRGQDNEKLFF. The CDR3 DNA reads TGTGCCTGTGGCCGGGGACAGGATAATGAAAAACTGTTTTTT.

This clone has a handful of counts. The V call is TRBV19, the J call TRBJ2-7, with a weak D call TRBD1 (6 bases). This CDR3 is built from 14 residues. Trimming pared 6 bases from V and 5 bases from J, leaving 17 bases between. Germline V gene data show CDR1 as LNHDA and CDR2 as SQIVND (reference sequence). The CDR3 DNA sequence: TGTGCCAGTAGGCCGGCGGGCAGGGGCGACGAGCAGTACTTC. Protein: CASRPAGRGDEQYF. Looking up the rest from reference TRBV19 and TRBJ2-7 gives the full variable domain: DGGITQSPKYLFRKEGQNVTLSCEQNLNHDAMYWYRQDPGQGLRLIYYSQIVNDFQKGDIAEGYSVSREKKESFPLTVTSAQKNPTAFYLCASRPAGRGDEQYFGPGTRLTVT.

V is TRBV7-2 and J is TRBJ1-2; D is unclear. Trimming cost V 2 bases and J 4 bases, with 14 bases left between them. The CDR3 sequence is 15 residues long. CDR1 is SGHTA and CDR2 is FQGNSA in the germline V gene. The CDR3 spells CASSLNKDAPYGYTF. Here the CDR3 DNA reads TGTGCCAGCAGCTTAAACAAAGACGCACCCTATGGCTACACCTTC.

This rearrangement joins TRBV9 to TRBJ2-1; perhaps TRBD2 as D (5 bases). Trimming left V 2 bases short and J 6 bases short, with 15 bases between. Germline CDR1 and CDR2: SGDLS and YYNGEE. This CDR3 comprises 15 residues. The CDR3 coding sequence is TGTGCCAGCAGCGTGACGGGAACGGCCGGCAATGAGCAGTTCTTC. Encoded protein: CASSVTGTAGNEQFF. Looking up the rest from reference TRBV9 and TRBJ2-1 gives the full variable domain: DSGVTQTPKHLITATGQRVTLRCSPRSGDLSVYWYQQSLDQGLQFLIQYYNGEERAKGNILERFSAQQFPDLHSELNLSSLELGDSALYFCASSVTGTAGNEQFFGPGTRLTVL.

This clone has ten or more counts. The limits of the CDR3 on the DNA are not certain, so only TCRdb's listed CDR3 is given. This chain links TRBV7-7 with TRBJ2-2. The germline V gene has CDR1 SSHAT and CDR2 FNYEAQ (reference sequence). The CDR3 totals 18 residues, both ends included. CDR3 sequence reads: CASSLAFGNGQDTGELFF.

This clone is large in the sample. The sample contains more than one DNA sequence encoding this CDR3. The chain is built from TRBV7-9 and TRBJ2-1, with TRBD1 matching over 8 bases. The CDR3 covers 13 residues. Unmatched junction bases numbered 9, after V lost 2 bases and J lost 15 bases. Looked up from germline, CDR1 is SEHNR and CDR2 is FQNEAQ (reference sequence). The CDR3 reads CASSLIGDRSRFF. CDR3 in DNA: TGTGCCAGCAGCTTAATTGGGGACAGGTCCCGGTTCTTC. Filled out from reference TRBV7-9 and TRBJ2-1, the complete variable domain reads DTGVSQNPRHKITKRGQNVTFRCDPISEHNRLYWYRQTLGQGPEFLTYFQNEAQLEKSRLLSDRFSAERPKGSFSTLEIQRTEQGDSAMYLCASSLIGDRSRFFGPGTRLTVL.

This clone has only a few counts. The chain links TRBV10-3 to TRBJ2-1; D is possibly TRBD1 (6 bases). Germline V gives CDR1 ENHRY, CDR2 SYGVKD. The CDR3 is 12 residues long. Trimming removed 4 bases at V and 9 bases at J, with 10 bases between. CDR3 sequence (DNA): TGTGCCATCAGTGCAGGGGACGGTGAGCAGTTCTTC. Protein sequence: CAISAGDGEQFF.

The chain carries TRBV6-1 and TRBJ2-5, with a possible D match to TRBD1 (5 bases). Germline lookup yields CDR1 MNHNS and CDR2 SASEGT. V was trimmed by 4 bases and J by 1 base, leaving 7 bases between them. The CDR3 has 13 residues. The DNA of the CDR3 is TGTGCCAGCAGTGGACAGATCCAAGAGACCCAGTACTTC. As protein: CASSGQIQETQYF.

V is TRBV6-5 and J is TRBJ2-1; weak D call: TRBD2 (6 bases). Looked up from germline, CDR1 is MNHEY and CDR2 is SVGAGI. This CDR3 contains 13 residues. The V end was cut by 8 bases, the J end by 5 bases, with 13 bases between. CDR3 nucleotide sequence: TGTGCCAGCGTTCTCCGGGGGAACAATGAGCAGTTCTTC. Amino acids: CASVLRGNNEQFF.

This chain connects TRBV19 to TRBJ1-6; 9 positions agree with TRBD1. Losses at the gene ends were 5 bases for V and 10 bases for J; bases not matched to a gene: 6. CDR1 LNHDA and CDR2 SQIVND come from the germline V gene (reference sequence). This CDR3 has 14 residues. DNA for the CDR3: TGTGCCAGTAGTCGTCGGGACAGGGACTCACCCCTCCACTTT. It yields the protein CASSRRDRDSPLHF.

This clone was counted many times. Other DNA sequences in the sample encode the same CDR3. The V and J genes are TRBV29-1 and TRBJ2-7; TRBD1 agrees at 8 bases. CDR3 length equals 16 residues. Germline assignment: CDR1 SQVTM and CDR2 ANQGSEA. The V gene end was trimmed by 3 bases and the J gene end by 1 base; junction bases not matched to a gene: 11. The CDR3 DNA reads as TGCAGCGTTGACTCCGGGACAGGAGGAGTGTCCTACGAGCAGTACTTC. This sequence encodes CSVDSGTGGVSYEQYF.

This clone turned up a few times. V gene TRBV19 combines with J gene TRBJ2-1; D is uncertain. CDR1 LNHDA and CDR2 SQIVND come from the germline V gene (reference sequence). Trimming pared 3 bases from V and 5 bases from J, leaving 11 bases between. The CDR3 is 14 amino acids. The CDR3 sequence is CASSIPDGNNEQFF. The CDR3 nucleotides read TGTGCCAGTAGTATTCCGGACGGAAACAATGAGCAGTTCTTC.

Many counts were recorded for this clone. The CDR3 bases are TGCGCCAGCAGCCAAGGAACGGTAGCCAAAAACATTCAGTACTTC. Translating it yields CASSQGTVAKNIQYF. The V and J genes are TRBV4-1 and TRBJ2-4; D uncertain. Per germline, CDR1 MGHRA and CDR2 YSYEKL. V gave up 1 base and J gave up 0 bases, with 7 bases separating them. The CDR3 loop spans 15 amino acids.

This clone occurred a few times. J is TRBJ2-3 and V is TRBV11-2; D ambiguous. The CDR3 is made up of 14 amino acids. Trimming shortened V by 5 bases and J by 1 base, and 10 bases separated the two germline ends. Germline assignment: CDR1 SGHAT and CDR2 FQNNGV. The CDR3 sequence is CASSVDQGTDTQYF. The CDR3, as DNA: TGTGCCAGCAGCGTCGACCAGGGCACAGATACGCAGTATTTT.

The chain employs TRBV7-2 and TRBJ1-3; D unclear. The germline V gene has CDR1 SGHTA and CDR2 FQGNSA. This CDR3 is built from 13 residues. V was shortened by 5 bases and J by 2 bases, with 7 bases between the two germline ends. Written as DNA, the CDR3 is TGTGCCAGCAGCATCGGCCCTGGAAACACCATATATTTT. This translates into CASSIGPGNTIYF.

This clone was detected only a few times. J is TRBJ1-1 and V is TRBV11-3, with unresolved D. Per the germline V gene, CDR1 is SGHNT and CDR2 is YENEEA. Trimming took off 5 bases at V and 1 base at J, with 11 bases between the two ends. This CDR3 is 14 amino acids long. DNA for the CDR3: TGTGCCAGCAGCCAACGGGGAAAGAACACTGAAGCTTTCTTT. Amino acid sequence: CASSQRGKNTEAFF. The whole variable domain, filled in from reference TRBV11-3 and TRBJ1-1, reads EAGVVQSPRYKIIEKKQPVAFWCNPISGHNTLYWYLQNLGQGPELLIRYENEEAVDDSQLPKDRFSAERLKGVDSTLKIQPAELGDSAVYLCASSQRGKNTEAFFGQGTRLTVV.

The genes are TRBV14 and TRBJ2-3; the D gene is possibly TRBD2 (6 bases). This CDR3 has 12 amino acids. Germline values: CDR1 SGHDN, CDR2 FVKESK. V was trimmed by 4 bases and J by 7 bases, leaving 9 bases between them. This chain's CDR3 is CASSPGGNTQYF. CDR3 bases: TGTGCCAGCAGCCCCGGGGGAAATACGCAGTATTTT.

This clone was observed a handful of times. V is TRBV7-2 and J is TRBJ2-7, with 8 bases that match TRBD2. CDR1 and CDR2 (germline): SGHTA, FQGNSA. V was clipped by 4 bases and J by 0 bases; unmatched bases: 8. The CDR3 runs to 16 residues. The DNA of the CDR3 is TGTGCCAGCAGCTCCTCGCAGCGGGGGAACTCCTACGAGCAGTACTTC. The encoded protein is CASSSSQRGNSYEQYF. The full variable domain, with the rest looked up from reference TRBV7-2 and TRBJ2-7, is GAGVSQSPSNKVTEKGKDVELRCDPISGHTALYWYRQSLGQGLEFLIYFQGNSAPDKSGLPSDRFSAERTGGSVSTLTIQRTQQEDSAVYLCASSSSQRGNSYEQYFGPGTRLTVT.